This T cell receptor beta chain derives from a study of control samples from healthy donors and cancer patients. TCRdb's table, derived via immunoSEQ multiplex PCR, lists solely in-frame clones and lacks some. The sample consists of fewer than 500,000 clones, around nine tenths of them appearing once. The CDR3 length is 12 residues. The germline CDR1 and CDR2 sequences are SGHVS and FQNEAQ. V was clipped by 2 bases and J by 2 bases, with 4 bases between them. The sequence derives from a middle-aged man with head and neck cancer. The rearrangement links TRBV7-8 to TRBJ2-7; D is unresolved. The sequencing sample was made of PBMCs. The CDR3 bases are TGTGCCAGCAGCTTACTCACCTACGAGCAGTACTTC. It codes for CASSLLTYEQYF. Using reference TRBV7-8 and TRBJ2-7 for the parts outside the CDR3, the full variable domain is GAGVSQSPRYKVAKRGQDVALRCDPISGHVSLFWYQQALGQGPEFLTYFQNEAQLDKSGLPSDRFFAERPEGSVSTLKIQRTQQEDSAVYLCASSLLTYEQYFGPGTRLTVT.